A single sample is the source of the 3 T cell receptor beta chains below, sequenced in a study of blood T cell repertoires in COVID-19. Only in-frame clones appear in the TCRdb table, and some are missing; sequencing was by immunoSEQ multiplex PCR. The sample has about 290,000 clones, roughly 90% seen once; the top ten hold around 10%. The sequenced sample was peripheral blood. These receptor sequences come from a woman in her 30s with COVID-19, enrolled during active disease.

The genes are TRBV19 and TRBJ1-5, with a tentative D call TRBD1 (5 bases). This CDR3 has 12 amino acids. The germline V gene encodes CDR1 LNHDA and CDR2 SQIVND (reference sequence). Trimming left V 9 bases short and J 7 bases short, with 13 bases between. This CDR3 reads CASRDQGQPQHF. The DNA of the CDR3 is TGTGCCAGCAGGGATCAGGGACAGCCCCAGCATTTT.

The chain joins TRBV6-6 to TRBJ1-2, with 9 bases that match TRBD1. There are 16 residues in the CDR3. From germline, CDR1 is MNHNY and CDR2 SVGAGI (reference sequence). Trimming at V came to 0 bases and at J to 7 bases, leaving 9 bases not matched to a gene. In DNA form, the CDR3 reads TGTGCCAGCAGTTACTCGATTACAGGGGGCGTGCGTGGCTACACCTTC. Its protein product is CASSYSITGGVRGYTF.

The V gene is TRBV11-2, the J gene TRBJ2-7; TRBD1 matches 8 bases. Unmatched junction bases numbered 5, after V lost 4 bases and J lost 12 bases. Looked up from germline, CDR1 is SGHAT and CDR2 is FQNNGV. The CDR3 has 11 residues. CDR3 amino acids: CASSSAGGRYF. The CDR3 DNA reads TGTGCCAGCAGCTCAGCAGGGGGCCGGTACTTC.